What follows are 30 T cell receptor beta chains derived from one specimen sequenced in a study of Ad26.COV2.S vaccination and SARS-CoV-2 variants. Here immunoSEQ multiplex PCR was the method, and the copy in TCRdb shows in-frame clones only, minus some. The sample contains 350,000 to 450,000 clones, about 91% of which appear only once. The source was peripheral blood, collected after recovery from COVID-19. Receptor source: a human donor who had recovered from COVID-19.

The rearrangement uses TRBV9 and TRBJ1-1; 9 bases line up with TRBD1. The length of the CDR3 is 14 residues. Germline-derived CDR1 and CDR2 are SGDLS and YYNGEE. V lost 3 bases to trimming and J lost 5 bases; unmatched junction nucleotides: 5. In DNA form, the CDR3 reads TGTGCCAGCAGCGGGGGGACAGGGCGGACTGAAGCTTTCTTT. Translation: CASSGGTGRTEAFF.

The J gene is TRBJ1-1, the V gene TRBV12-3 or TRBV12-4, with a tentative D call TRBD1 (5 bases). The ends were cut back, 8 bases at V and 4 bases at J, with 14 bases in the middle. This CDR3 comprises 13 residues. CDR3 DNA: TGTGCCAGCGCTCGGGGGGGTGGCACTGAAGCTTTCTTT. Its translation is CASARGGGTEAFF.

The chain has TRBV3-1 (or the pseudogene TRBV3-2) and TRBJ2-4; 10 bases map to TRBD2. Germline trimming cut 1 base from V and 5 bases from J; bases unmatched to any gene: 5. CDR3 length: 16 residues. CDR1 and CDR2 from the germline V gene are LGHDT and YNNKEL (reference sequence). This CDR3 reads CASSQGSGGAQNIQYF. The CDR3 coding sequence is TGTGCCAGCAGCCAAGGGAGCGGGGGGGCCCAAAACATTCAGTACTTC.

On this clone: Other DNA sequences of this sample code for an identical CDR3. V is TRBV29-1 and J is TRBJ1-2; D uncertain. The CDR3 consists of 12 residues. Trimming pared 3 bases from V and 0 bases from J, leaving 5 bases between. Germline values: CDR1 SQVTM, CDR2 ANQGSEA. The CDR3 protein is CSVEETNYGYTF. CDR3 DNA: TGCAGCGTTGAGGAGACTAACTATGGCTACACCTTC.

The CDR3 region has the DNA TGTGCCAGCAGTTTATCGTTAGGGGGCACTGAAGCTTTCTTT. This sequence encodes CASSLSLGGTEAFF. The chain recombines TRBV27 with TRBJ1-1; perhaps TRBD1 as D (6 bases). The V gene's germline CDR1 is MNHEY and CDR2 SMNVEV (reference sequence). Trimming pared 0 bases from V and 4 bases from J, leaving 9 bases between. CDR3 length equals 14 residues.

The CDR3 sequence: CASSRVGGGTDTQYF. The DNA of the CDR3 is TGTGCCAGCAGTAGGGTAGGGGGAGGGACAGATACGCAGTATTTT. The chain joins TRBV6-5 to TRBJ2-3, with D possibly TRBD2 on 7 matching bases. Trimming left V 5 bases short and J 3 bases short, with 15 bases between. Looked up from germline, CDR1 is MNHEY and CDR2 is SVGAGI. The CDR3 has 15 residues.

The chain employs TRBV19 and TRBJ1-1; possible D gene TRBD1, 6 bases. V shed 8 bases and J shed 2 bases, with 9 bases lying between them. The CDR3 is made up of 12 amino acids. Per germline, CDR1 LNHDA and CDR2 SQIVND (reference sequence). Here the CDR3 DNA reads TGTGCCAGTTTAGGGGGTAACACTGAAGCTTTCTTT. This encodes CASLGGNTEAFF.

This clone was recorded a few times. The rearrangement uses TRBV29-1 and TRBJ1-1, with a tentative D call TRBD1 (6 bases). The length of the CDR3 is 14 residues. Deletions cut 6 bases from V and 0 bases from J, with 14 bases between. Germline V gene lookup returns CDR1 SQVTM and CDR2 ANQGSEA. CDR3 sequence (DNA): TGCAGCGTGCCACAGGGCCTTCTGAACACTGAAGCTTTCTTT. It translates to CSVPQGLLNTEAFF.

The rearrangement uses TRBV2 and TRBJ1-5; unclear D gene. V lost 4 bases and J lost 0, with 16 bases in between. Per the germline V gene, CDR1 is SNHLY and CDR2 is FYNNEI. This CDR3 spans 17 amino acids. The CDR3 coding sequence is TGTGCCAGCAGTGGAAACCTACAAGGAAATAGCAATCAGCCCCAGCATTTT. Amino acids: CASSGNLQGNSNQPQHF.

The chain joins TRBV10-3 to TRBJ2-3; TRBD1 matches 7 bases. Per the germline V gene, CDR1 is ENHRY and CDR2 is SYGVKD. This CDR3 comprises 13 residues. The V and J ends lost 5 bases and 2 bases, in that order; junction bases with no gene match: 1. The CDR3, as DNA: TGTGCCATCAGTACAGGGGACACAGATACGCAGTATTTT. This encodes CAISTGDTDTQYF.

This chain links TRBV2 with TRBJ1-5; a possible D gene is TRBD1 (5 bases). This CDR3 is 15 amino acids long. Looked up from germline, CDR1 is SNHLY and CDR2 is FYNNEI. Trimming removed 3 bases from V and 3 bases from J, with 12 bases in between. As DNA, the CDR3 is TGTGCCAGCAGTGACGGCAGGGCTCCCAATCAGCCCCAGCATTTT. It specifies CASSDGRAPNQPQHF. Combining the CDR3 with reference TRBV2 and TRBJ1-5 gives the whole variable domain EPEVTQTPSHQVTQMGQEVILRCVPISNHLYFYWYRQILGQKVEFLVSFYNNEISEKSEIFDDQFSVERPDGSNFTLKIRSTKLEDSAMYFCASSDGRAPNQPQHFGDGTRLSIL.

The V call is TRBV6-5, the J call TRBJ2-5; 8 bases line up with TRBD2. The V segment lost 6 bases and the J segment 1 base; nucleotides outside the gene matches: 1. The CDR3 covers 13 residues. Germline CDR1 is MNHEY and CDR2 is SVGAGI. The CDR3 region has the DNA TGTGCCAGCAGAGCGGGGGTCCAAGAGACCCAGTACTTC. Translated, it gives CASRAGVQETQYF.

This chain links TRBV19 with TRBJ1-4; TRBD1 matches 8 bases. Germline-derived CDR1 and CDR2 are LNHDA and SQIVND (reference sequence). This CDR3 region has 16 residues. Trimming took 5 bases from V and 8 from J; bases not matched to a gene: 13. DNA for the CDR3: TGTGCCAGTAGTTCCGAAGGGACAGGTCGCTGGGAAAAACTGTTTTTT. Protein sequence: CASSSEGTGRWEKLFF. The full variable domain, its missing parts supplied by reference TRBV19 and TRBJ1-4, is DGGITQSPKYLFRKEGQNVTLSCEQNLNHDAMYWYRQDPGQGLRLIYYSQIVNDFQKGDIAEGYSVSREKKESFPLTVTSAQKNPTAFYLCASSSEGTGRWEKLFFGSGTQLSVL.

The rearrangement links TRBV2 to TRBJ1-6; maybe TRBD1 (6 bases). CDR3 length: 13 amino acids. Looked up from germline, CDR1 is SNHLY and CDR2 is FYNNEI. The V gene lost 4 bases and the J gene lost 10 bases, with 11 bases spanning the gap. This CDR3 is CASSGGGHSPLHF. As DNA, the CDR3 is TGTGCCAGCAGTGGAGGGGGACACTCACCCCTCCACTTT.

The CDR3 reads CARGRGGGTDTQYF. Here the CDR3 DNA reads TGCGCCCGCGGACGGGGGGGAGGCACAGATACGCAGTATTTT. This chain joins TRBV5-1 and TRBJ2-3; 8 nucleotides match TRBD2. With V trimmed by 10 bases and J by 1 base, 8 bases remained unmatched. This CDR3 region has 14 residues. Looked up from germline, CDR1 is SGHRS and CDR2 is YFSETQ.

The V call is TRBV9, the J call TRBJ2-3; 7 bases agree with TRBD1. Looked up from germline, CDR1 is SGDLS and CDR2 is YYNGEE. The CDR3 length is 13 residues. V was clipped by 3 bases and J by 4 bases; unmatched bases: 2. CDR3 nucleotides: TGTGCCAGCAGCGCAGGGGGTCCAGATACGCAGTATTTT. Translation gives CASSAGGPDTQYF.

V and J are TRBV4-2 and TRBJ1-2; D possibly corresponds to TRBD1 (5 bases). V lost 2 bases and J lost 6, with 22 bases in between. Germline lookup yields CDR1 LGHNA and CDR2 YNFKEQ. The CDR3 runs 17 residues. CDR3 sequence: CASSQMPGTAIPDGYTF. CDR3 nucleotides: TGTGCCAGCAGCCAAATGCCGGGGACGGCAATTCCCGATGGCTACACCTTC.

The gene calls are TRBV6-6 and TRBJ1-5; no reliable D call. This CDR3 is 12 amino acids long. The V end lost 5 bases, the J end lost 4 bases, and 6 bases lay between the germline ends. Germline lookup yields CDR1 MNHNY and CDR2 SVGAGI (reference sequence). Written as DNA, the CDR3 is TGTGCCAGCAGTCCGCGAAATCAGCCCCAGCATTTT. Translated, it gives CASSPRNQPQHF.

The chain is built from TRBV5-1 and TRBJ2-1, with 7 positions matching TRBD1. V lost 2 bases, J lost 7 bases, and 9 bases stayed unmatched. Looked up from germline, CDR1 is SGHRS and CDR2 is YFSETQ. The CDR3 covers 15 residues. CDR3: CASSFTGASVNEQFF. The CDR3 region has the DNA TGCGCCAGCAGCTTTACAGGGGCGAGTGTGAATGAGCAGTTCTTC.

For the CDR3, the DNA is TGTGCCGGGCAGGGGGCGTCGTCCGATGAGCAGTTCTTC. Its protein is CAGQGASSDEQFF. The V gene is TRBV9, the J gene TRBJ2-1, with TRBD1 matching over 8 bases. The CDR3 is made up of 13 amino acids. The V gene end was trimmed by 10 bases and the J gene end by 8 bases; junction bases not matched to a gene: 11. CDR1 SGDLS and CDR2 YYNGEE come from the germline V gene.

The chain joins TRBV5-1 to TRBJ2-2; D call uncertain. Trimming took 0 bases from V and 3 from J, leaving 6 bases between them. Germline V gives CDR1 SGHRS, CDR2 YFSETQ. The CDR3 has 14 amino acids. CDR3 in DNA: TGCGCCAGCAGCTTGGCCCCGGACACCGGGGAGCTGTTTTTT. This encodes CASSLAPDTGELFF.

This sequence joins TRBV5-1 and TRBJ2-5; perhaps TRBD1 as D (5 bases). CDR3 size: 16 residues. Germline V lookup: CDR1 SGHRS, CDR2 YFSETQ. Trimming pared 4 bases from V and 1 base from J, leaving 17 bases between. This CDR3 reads CASSPGARGAQETQYF. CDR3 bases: TGCGCCAGCAGCCCTGGGGCCCGCGGAGCCCAAGAGACCCAGTACTTC.

The CDR3 sequence: CATADWEGNQPQHF. DNA of the CDR3: TGTGCCACCGCGGACTGGGAAGGCAATCAGCCCCAGCATTTT. V and J are TRBV25-1 and TRBJ1-5; D gene uncertain. V was shortened by 10 bases and J by 2 bases, with 15 bases between the two germline ends. The CDR3 sequence is 14 residues long. Germline lookup yields CDR1 MGHDK and CDR2 SYGVNS. Looking up the rest from reference TRBV25-1 and TRBJ1-5 gives the full variable domain: EADIYQTPRYLVIGTGKKITLECSQTMGHDKMYWYQQDPGMELHLIHYSYGVNSTEKGDLSSESTVSRIRTEHFPLTLESARPSHTSQYLCATADWEGNQPQHFGDGTRLSIL.

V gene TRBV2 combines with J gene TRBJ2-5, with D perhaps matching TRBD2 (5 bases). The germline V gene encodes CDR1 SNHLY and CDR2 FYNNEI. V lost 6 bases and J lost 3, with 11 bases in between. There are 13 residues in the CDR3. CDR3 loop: CASSAGRKETQYF. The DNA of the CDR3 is TGTGCCAGCAGCGCGGGTCGCAAAGAGACCCAGTACTTC.

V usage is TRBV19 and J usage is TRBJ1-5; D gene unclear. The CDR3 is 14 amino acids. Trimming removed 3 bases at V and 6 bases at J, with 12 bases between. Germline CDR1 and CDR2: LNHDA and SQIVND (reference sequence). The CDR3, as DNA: TGTGCCAGTAGTATCGCGGCCAGTCCTCAGCCCCAGCATTTT. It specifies CASSIAASPQPQHF.

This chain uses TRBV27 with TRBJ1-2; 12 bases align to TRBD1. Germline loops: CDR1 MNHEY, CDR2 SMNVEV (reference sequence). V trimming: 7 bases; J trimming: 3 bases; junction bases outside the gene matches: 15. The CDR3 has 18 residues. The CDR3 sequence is CASTPRPGGQGADYGYTF. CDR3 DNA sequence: TGTGCCAGCACCCCCCGACCTGGGGGACAGGGGGCGGACTATGGCTACACCTTC.

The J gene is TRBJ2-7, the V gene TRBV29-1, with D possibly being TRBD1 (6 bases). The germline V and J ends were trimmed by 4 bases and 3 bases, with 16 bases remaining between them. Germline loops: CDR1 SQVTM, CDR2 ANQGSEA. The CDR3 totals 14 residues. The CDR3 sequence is CSVVPAEQGYEQYF. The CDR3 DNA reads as TGCAGCGTTGTCCCGGCCGAACAGGGCTACGAGCAGTACTTC.

The CDR3 here is CASSPLAHAAAQETQYF. In DNA, the CDR3 is TGTGCCAGCAGCCCCTTGGCACACGCGGCGGCCCAAGAGACCCAGTACTTC. The chain uses TRBV7-8 and TRBJ2-5; D unclear. The germline V gene encodes CDR1 SGHVS and CDR2 FQNEAQ. The CDR3 length is 17 residues. V was shortened by 5 bases and J by 1 base, with 20 bases between the two germline ends.

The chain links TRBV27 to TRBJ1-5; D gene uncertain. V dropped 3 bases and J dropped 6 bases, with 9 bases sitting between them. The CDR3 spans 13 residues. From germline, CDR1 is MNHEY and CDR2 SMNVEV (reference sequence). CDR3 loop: CASSFLYGQPQHF. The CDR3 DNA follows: TGTGCCAGCAGTTTTTTGTATGGTCAGCCCCAGCATTTT.

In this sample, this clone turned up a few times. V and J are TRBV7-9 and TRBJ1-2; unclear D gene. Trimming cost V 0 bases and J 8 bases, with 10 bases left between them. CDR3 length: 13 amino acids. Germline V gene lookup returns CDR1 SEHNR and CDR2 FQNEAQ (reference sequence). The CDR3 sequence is CASSLAGSGGYTF. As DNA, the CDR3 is TGTGCCAGCAGCTTAGCAGGGAGTGGCGGCTACACCTTC.